Presented here are 26 T cell receptor beta chains from one specimen sequenced in a study of T cell responses to AZD1222 COVID-19 vaccine. Clones were sequenced by immunoSEQ multiplex PCR, and TCRdb holds only the in-frame ones, with some missing. The sample includes some 50,000 clones, around 87% of them seen just once. Sequences were derived from peripheral blood, sampled on day 0 of AZD1222 vaccination. The receptor source for this set is an adult in good health.

Concerning this clone: Other nucleotide sequences from this sample produce the same CDR3. The V gene is TRBV28, the J gene TRBJ2-6; D is unresolved. The V gene lost 2 bases and the J gene lost 1 base, with 3 bases spanning the gap. The length of the CDR3 is 14 residues. From germline, CDR1 is MDHEN and CDR2 SYDVKM. The CDR3 region is CASSLLSGANVLTF. CDR3 DNA: TGTGCCAGCAGTTTACTGTCTGGGGCCAACGTCCTGACTTTC.

This clone was seen only once. V gene TRBV27 combines with J gene TRBJ2-2; D is uncertain. The germline V gene encodes CDR1 MNHEY and CDR2 SMNVEV (reference sequence). The CDR3 covers 12 residues. The V and J ends lost 6 bases and 6 bases respectively, with 8 bases between them. CDR3 loop: CASRWIAGELFF. The CDR3, as DNA: TGTGCCAGCAGATGGATCGCCGGGGAGCTGTTTTTT.

The rearrangement uses TRBV30 and TRBJ2-7, with TRBD1 as a possible D gene (5 bases). Per germline, CDR1 GTSNPN and CDR2 SVGIG (reference sequence). V was trimmed by 4 bases and J by 1 base, leaving 8 bases between them. The CDR3 runs 12 residues. The CDR3 bases are TGTGCCTGGACGCAGGGTTCCTACGAGCAGTACTTC. The encoded protein is CAWTQGSYEQYF.

The chain has TRBV6-1 and TRBJ1-1; D is possibly TRBD1 (5 bases). The length of the CDR3 is 15 residues. Germline assignment: CDR1 MNHNS and CDR2 SASEGT. The germline V and J ends were trimmed by 2 bases and 11 bases, with 21 bases remaining between them. The CDR3 spells CASSESSGQSIWAFF. In DNA form, the CDR3 reads TGTGCCAGCAGTGAAAGTTCCGGACAATCTATATGGGCTTTCTTT.

This clone was recorded a few times. V gene TRBV14 combines with J gene TRBJ2-1; 8 bases agree with TRBD1. J gave up 10 bases and V 4 bases, and 6 bases lay outside the gene matches. The CDR3 is 13 residues long. Germline values: CDR1 SGHDN, CDR2 FVKESK. The DNA for the CDR3 is TGTGCCAGCAGCCCTCGGACAGGGTACGAGCAGTTCTTC. The encoded protein is CASSPRTGYEQFF.

This clone turned up a few times. The chain couples TRBV18 to TRBJ1-6, with D unresolved. Germline V gives CDR1 KGHSH, CDR2 LQKENI. V was clipped by 3 bases and J by 8 bases, with 8 bases between them. The CDR3 sequence is 13 residues long. CDR3 in DNA: TGTGCCAGCTCACCTGCGGAGGATTCACCCCTCCACTTT. It translates to CASSPAEDSPLHF.

J is TRBJ1-1 and V is TRBV12-5; D is ambiguous. V was cut by 7 bases and J by 2 bases, with 5 bases left in between. The CDR3 spans 11 residues. CDR1 and CDR2 (germline): LGHNT, FRNRAP. The CDR3 sequence: CASALNTEAFF. The CDR3 nucleotides read TGTGCTAGTGCCCTCAACACTGAAGCTTTCTTT.

The chain couples TRBV6-1 to TRBJ2-7; D perhaps matches TRBD2 (7 bases). The CDR3 is made up of 14 amino acids. From germline, CDR1 is MNHNS and CDR2 SASEGT. The V end lost 6 bases, the J end lost 0 bases, and 12 bases lay between the germline ends. This CDR3 is CASRWGGHSYEQYF. The CDR3 nucleotides are TGTGCCAGCAGGTGGGGGGGACACTCCTACGAGCAGTACTTC.

In this sample, this clone turned up once. The chain couples TRBV19 to TRBJ2-7; D remains unclear. There are 12 residues in the CDR3. The germline V gene encodes CDR1 LNHDA and CDR2 SQIVND (reference sequence). Trimming cost V 5 bases and J 0 bases, with 5 bases left between them. This chain's CDR3 is CASSGNSYEQYF. The DNA for the CDR3 is TGTGCCAGTAGTGGTAACTCCTACGAGCAGTACTTC.

This chain connects TRBV5-1 to TRBJ1-3; D is possibly TRBD1 (6 bases). CDR3 size: 14 residues. Trimming left V 2 bases short and J 4 bases short, with 10 bases between. The germline gives CDR1 SGHRS, CDR2 YFSETQ. The CDR3 nucleotides are TGCGCCAGCAGCTTCGGACAGAAGGGAAACACCATATATTTT. Amino acid sequence: CASSFGQKGNTIYF.

The V call is TRBV10-3, the J call TRBJ2-2; 7 bases map to TRBD2. Per the germline V gene, CDR1 is ENHRY and CDR2 is SYGVKD. This CDR3 is 16 amino acids long. After removal of 4 bases from V and 3 bases from J, the junction contained 8 bases not matched to a gene. The DNA of the CDR3 is TGTGCCATCAGTGGCGGGCCTAGCGGTTACACCGGGGAGCTGTTTTTT. Translating it yields CAISGGPSGYTGELFF.

The V call is TRBV24-1, the J call TRBJ1-1, with no clear D. V was cut by 1 base and J by 2 bases, with 7 bases left in between. The V gene's germline CDR1 is KGHDR and CDR2 SFDVKD. The CDR3 length is 14 residues. Here the CDR3 reads CATSDFVLNTEAFF. The CDR3 DNA sequence: TGTGCCACCAGTGATTTTGTACTCAACACTGAAGCTTTCTTT.

The chain links TRBV4-3 to TRBJ1-1, with TRBD1 identical over 7 bases. V lost 0 bases and J lost 5; bases outside the gene matches: 6. From germline, CDR1 is LGHNA and CDR2 YSLEER. The CDR3 is made up of 15 amino acids. As DNA, the CDR3 is TGCGCCAGCAGCCAAGACCTAGGGGGCGCGACTGAAGCTTTCTTT. The encoded protein is CASSQDLGGATEAFF.

The chain recombines TRBV4-3 with TRBJ1-4; TRBD1 matches at 7 bases. Unmatched junction bases numbered 12, after V lost 0 bases and J lost 2 bases. CDR1 and CDR2 from the germline V gene are LGHNA and YSLEER. The CDR3 covers 19 residues. CDR3 sequence (DNA): TGCGCCAGCAGCCAAGACGGACAGGCCTATTTCGAGACTAATGAAAAACTGTTTTTT. This translates into CASSQDGQAYFETNEKLFF.

V and J are TRBV3-1 (or the pseudogene TRBV3-2) and TRBJ1-4, with D unresolved. The CDR3 runs 12 residues. Deletions cut 3 bases from V and 6 bases from J, with 5 bases between. Germline V lookup: CDR1 LGHDT, CDR2 YNNKEL (reference sequence). For the CDR3, the DNA is TGTGCCAGCAGCCAGGGAGATGAAAAACTGTTTTTT. It translates to CASSQGDEKLFF.

This chain links TRBV9 with TRBJ2-1; weak D call: TRBD2 (5 bases). The CDR3 sequence is 15 residues long. Per the germline V gene, CDR1 is SGDLS and CDR2 is YYNGEE. Between the trimmed V and J ends, which lost 0 bases and 6 bases, there was a span of 13 bases. The CDR3 nucleotides read TGTGCCAGCAGCGTAGACCCGTTGGGAGCCAATGAGCAGTTCTTC. Residues: CASSVDPLGANEQFF.

DNA of the CDR3: TGTGCCAGCAGCCTGGACATGCCGACCGGGAATTCACCCCTCCACTTT. It specifies CASSLDMPTGNSPLHF. This sequence joins TRBV28 and TRBJ1-6, with D tentatively TRBD1 (5 bases). CDR1 and CDR2 (germline): MDHEN, SYDVKM. This CDR3 has 16 residues. V was pared by 6 bases and J by 7 bases, with 19 bases between.

This chain links TRBV5-1 with TRBJ2-1, with 9 bases fitting TRBD2. The CDR3 runs to 16 residues. Germline assignment: CDR1 SGHRS and CDR2 YFSETQ. The V segment lost 6 bases and the J segment 5 bases; nucleotides outside the gene matches: 12. CDR3 DNA sequence: TGCGCCAGCAACTTAGGAGCGGGGGGCCAGGACAATGAGCAGTTCTTC. Its translation: CASNLGAGGQDNEQFF.

The J gene is TRBJ1-5, the V gene TRBV27, with D hard to call. With 6 bases removed from V and 0 bases from J, the gap between germline ends came to 6 bases. The CDR3 sequence is 13 residues long. Germline CDR1 and CDR2: MNHEY and SMNVEV (reference sequence). DNA for the CDR3: TGTGCCAGCAGCCCGAATAGCAATCAGCCCCAGCATTTT. Protein sequence: CASSPNSNQPQHF.

J is TRBJ1-3 and V is TRBV5-1; D is perhaps TRBD1 (5 bases). Germline V CDR1 and CDR2: SGHRS, YFSETQ. The CDR3 extends over 18 amino acids. The V end lost 0 bases, the J end lost 0 bases, and 16 bases lay between the germline ends. CDR3 in amino acids: CASSLGPVDRASGNTIYF. The CDR3 DNA reads as TGCGCCAGCAGCTTGGGACCCGTAGACAGAGCCTCTGGAAACACCATATATTTT. The full variable domain, rest sourced from reference TRBV5-1 and TRBJ1-3, is KAGVTQTPRYLIKTRGQQVTLSCSPISGHRSVSWYQQTPGQGLQFLFEYFSETQRNKGNFPGRFSGRQFSNSRSEMNVSTLELGDSALYLCASSLGPVDRASGNTIYFGEGSWLTVV.

This clone was observed once. The rearrangement uses TRBV4-2 and TRBJ1-3; D ambiguous. The CDR3 totals 13 residues. Germline lookup yields CDR1 LGHNA and CDR2 YNFKEQ. Trimming left V 3 bases short and J 3 bases short, with 6 bases between. The CDR3 DNA reads TGTGCCAGCAGCCAGAACCTTGGAAACACCATATATTTT. Its protein product is CASSQNLGNTIYF.

This clone is a singleton in its sample. CDR3 sequence reads: CASTTGTGNTGELFF. CDR3 sequence (DNA): TGTGCCAGCACCACCGGGACAGGGAACACCGGGGAGCTGTTTTTT. The J gene is TRBJ2-2, the V gene TRBV6-5; 8 nucleotides line up with TRBD1. CDR1 and CDR2 (germline): MNHEY, SVGAGI. This CDR3 spans 15 amino acids. V was pared by 7 bases and J by 1 base, with 5 bases of the junction left unmatched.

This clone appeared a single time. V gene TRBV5-1 combines with J gene TRBJ1-6, with a tentative D call TRBD1 (5 bases). This CDR3 spans 15 amino acids. V was pared by 5 bases and J by 6 bases, with 15 bases between. CDR1 is SGHRS and CDR2 is YFSETQ in the germline V gene. CDR3 in DNA: TGCGCCAGCAGTAGAGGGGCAGAACCTAATTCACCCCTCCACTTT. Translating gives CASSRGAEPNSPLHF.

V gene TRBV5-1 combines with J gene TRBJ2-7; D ambiguous. Trimming shortened V by 3 bases and J by 1 base, and 8 bases separated the two germline ends. Per the germline V gene, CDR1 is SGHRS and CDR2 is YFSETQ. This CDR3 spans 13 amino acids. The CDR3 DNA reads as TGCGCCAGCAGCTATGACCTTTCCTACGAGCAGTACTTC. Translating it yields CASSYDLSYEQYF.

V gene TRBV6-1 combines with J gene TRBJ2-7; D is unclear. V dropped 2 bases and J dropped 3 bases, with 11 bases sitting between them. The CDR3 sequence is 14 residues long. Germline CDR1 reads MNHNS; CDR2 reads SASEGT. The DNA of the CDR3 is TGTGCCAGCAGTGAAAGTGGGATCGACTACGAGCAGTACTTC. Translation gives CASSESGIDYEQYF.

This chain links TRBV27 with TRBJ1-2; 7 nucleotides agree with TRBD1. The CDR3 consists of 16 residues. Trimming removed 5 bases from V and 7 bases from J; junction bases left unmatched: 16. The V gene's germline CDR1 is MNHEY and CDR2 SMNVEV (reference sequence). CDR3: CASSLRDSAPFSGYTF. The DNA for the CDR3 is TGTGCCAGCAGTCTCCGGGACAGCGCCCCGTTTAGTGGCTACACCTTC.